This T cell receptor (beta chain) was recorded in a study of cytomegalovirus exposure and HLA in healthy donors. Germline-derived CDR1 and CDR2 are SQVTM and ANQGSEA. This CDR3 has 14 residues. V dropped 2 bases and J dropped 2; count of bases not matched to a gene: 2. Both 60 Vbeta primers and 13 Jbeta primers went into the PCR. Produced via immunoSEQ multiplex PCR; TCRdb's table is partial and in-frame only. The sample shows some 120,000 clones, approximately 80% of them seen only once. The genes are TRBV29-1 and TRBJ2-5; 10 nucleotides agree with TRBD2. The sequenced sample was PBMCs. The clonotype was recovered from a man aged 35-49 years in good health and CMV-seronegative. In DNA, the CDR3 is TGCAGCGTTGAACTAGCGGGGGTTCAAGAGACCCAGTACTTC. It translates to CSVELAGVQETQYF. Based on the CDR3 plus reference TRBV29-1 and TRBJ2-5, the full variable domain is SAVISQKPSRDICQRGTSLTIQCQVDSQVTMMFWYRQQPGQSLTLIATANQGSEATYESGFVIDKFPISRPNLTFSTLTVSNMSPEDSSIYLCSVELAGVQETQYFGPGTRLLVL.